Shown below are 20 T cell receptor beta chains from a single sample sequenced in a study of response to subunit inactivated influenza vaccine. Via MiXCR, TCRdb re-called the RT-PCR reads, giving one row per CDR3 protein. The sample carries around 540,000 distinct CDR3 sequences, 10% to 15% recorded once. The sequencing here drew on PBMCs from blood, taken on the day of vaccination. All receptors derive from a man aged 45-65 years who received an inactivated influenza vaccine.

This clonotype was counted a few times. The chain links TRBV4-3 to TRBJ1-1; a weak D match, TRBD1 (5 bases). CDR3 size: 13 residues. CDR1 LGHNA and CDR2 YSLEER come from the germline V gene. V dropped 1 base and J dropped 3 bases, with 6 bases sitting between them. The CDR3 sequence: CASSQVGDTEAFF. The CDR3 region has the DNA TGCGCCAGCAGCCAAGTAGGGGACACTGAAGCTTTCTTT.

This clonotype was counted ten times or more. CDR3 bases: TGTGCCAGCAGTGGGTTACCGGGACAGGGAGTCGAGCAGTACTTC. Protein product: CASSGLPGQGVEQYF. V gene TRBV6-1 combines with J gene TRBJ2-7, with 9 bases aligning to TRBD1. Germline lookup yields CDR1 MNHNS and CDR2 SASEGT. With V trimmed by 4 bases and J by 6 bases, 10 bases remained unmatched. The CDR3 covers 15 residues.

This clonotype was counted a few times. The chain has TRBV6-2 or TRBV6-3 and TRBJ2-2, with 9 nucleotides matching TRBD1. The ends lost 6 bases at V and 6 bases at J; junction bases unmatched: 8. The V gene's germline CDR1 is MNHEY and CDR2 SVGEGT. This CDR3 is built from 15 residues. The DNA for the CDR3 is TGTGCCAGCAGAATCCGGGACAGGGCATCCGGGGAGCTGTTTTTT. It translates to CASRIRDRASGELFF.

This clonotype was seen a handful of times. V usage is TRBV29-1 and J usage is TRBJ2-7; D unclear. CDR1 SQVTM and CDR2 ANQGSEA come from the germline V gene. V lost 4 bases and J lost 1, with 17 bases in between. The CDR3 spans 15 residues. The CDR3 protein is CSVVGTSSGSYEQYF. CDR3 coding DNA: TGCAGCGTTGTGGGCACCTCCTCCGGGTCCTACGAGCAGTACTTC.

Ten or more counts support this clonotype. V usage is TRBV29-1 and J usage is TRBJ2-5; possible D gene TRBD2, 5 bases. Germline values: CDR1 SQVTM, CDR2 ANQGSEA. The germline V and J ends were trimmed by 3 bases and 6 bases, with 8 bases remaining between them. This CDR3 comprises 11 residues. The CDR3 is CSVDGGQTQYF. The CDR3 DNA is TGCAGCGTTGATGGAGGCCAGACCCAGTACTTC.

Details on this clonotype: One junction end does not reproduce the germline sequence, and a read error may be involved. This chain joins TRBV12-3 or TRBV12-4 and TRBJ2-2; the D is unclear. The CDR3 loop spans 12 amino acids. The CDR3 DNA reads TGTGGCAGCATTCCCAGTGGCGGGGAGCTGTTTTTT. Translation: CGSIPSGGELFF.

This clonotype has just a few counts. This rearrangement joins TRBV2 to TRBJ2-7; 11 bases are a match to TRBD1. Germline V gives CDR1 SNHLY, CDR2 FYNNEI. Germline trimming cut 6 bases from V and 5 bases from J; bases unmatched to any gene: 3. The CDR3 runs to 13 residues. The CDR3 sequence: CASRDRGPDEQYF. CDR3 DNA sequence: TGTGCCAGCAGGGACAGGGGGCCCGACGAGCAGTACTTC.

A few counts support this clonotype. The chain joins TRBV15 to TRBJ1-2; TRBD1 might be the D (5 bases). CDR1 is LNHNV, CDR2 YYDKDF, per germline (reference sequence). The CDR3 is 16 amino acids. V lost 0 bases and J lost 3, with 14 bases in between. CDR3 residues: CATSRDNGQTYYGYTF. CDR3 nucleotides: TGTGCCACCAGCAGAGACAACGGACAAACGTACTATGGCTACACCTTC.

This clonotype was detected many times. V and J are TRBV6-5 and TRBJ1-2, with D perhaps TRBD1 (5 bases). Per the germline V gene, CDR1 is MNHEY and CDR2 is SVGAGI. V dropped 7 bases and J dropped 4 bases, with 16 bases sitting between them. The CDR3 sequence is 14 residues long. The CDR3 sequence: CASTDRAGSYGYTF. Here the CDR3 DNA reads TGTGCCAGCACCGACCGGGCAGGGTCCTATGGCTACACCTTC.

This clonotype was counted many times. The rearrangement links TRBV9 to TRBJ1-5; no reliable D call. In germline, CDR1 is SGDLS, CDR2 YYNGEE. This CDR3 is 14 amino acids long. V gave up 4 bases and J gave up 0 bases, with 8 bases separating them. CDR3 sequence: CASSSLNSNQPQHF. The CDR3 nucleotides read TGTGCCAGCAGCTCTCTAAATAGCAATCAGCCCCAGCATTTT.

This clonotype was counted at least ten times. The genes are TRBV12-3 or TRBV12-4 and TRBJ1-5, with TRBD1 matching 8 bases. The V and J ends lost 3 bases and 6 bases, in that order; junction bases with no gene match: 7. The CDR3 length is 15 residues. The CDR3 is CASSFGQGAFQPQHF. Written as DNA, the CDR3 is TGTGCCAGCAGTTTCGGGCAGGGGGCCTTTCAGCCCCAGCATTTT.

This clonotype was picked up a small number of times. The chain couples TRBV2 to TRBJ2-7; D is unresolved. Trimming took off 7 bases at V and 3 bases at J, with 7 bases between the two ends. CDR3 length equals 11 residues. Germline-derived CDR1 and CDR2 are SNHLY and FYNNEI. The CDR3 reads CASNRYYEQYF. Written as DNA, the CDR3 is TGTGCCAGCAACCGATACTACGAGCAGTACTTC.

This clonotype was counted a few times. J is TRBJ2-7 and V is TRBV27, with TRBD2 matching over 7 bases. The V gene's germline CDR1 is MNHEY and CDR2 SMNVEV (reference sequence). The CDR3 extends over 16 amino acids. Trimming took 2 bases from V and 1 from J; bases not matched to a gene: 8. The CDR3 region is CASSLIGGTGSYEQYF. CDR3 bases: TGTGCCAGCAGTTTAATCGGGGGGACGGGGTCCTACGAGCAGTACTTC.

This clonotype was picked up many times. The J gene is TRBJ1-6, the V gene TRBV6-2 or TRBV6-3; D is unresolved. V lost 7 bases, J lost 4 bases, and 14 bases lay in between. Germline lookup yields CDR1 MNHEY and CDR2 SVGEGT. This CDR3 is built from 15 residues. The CDR3 nucleotides are TGTGCCAGCAAACAGCCAGCTAGTTATAATTCACCCCTCCACTTT. As protein: CASKQPASYNSPLHF.

This clonotype was seen a handful of times. V and J are TRBV29-1 and TRBJ2-5, with 10 bases matching TRBD1. Looked up from germline, CDR1 is SQVTM and CDR2 is ANQGSEA. Trimming removed 4 bases from V and 4 bases from J; junction bases left unmatched: 3. CDR3 length: 13 amino acids. The CDR3 region has the DNA TGCAGCGTTGTAGGACAGGGGGGAGAGACCCAGTACTTC. It yields the protein CSVVGQGGETQYF.

The chain recombines TRBV20-1 with TRBJ1-2; D not certain. Germline values: CDR1 DFQATT, CDR2 SNEGSKA (reference sequence). This CDR3 has 11 residues. Trimming took off 6 bases at V and 2 bases at J, with 7 bases between the two ends. CDR3 protein: CSAGGNYGYTF. The CDR3 bases are TGCAGTGCCGGCGGGAACTATGGCTACACCTTC.

The chain recombines TRBV6-5 with TRBJ1-1, with D hard to call. Looked up from germline, CDR1 is MNHEY and CDR2 is SVGAGI. With 3 bases removed from V and 3 bases from J, the gap between germline ends came to 17 bases. The CDR3 totals 16 residues. CDR3 loop: CASSYSAFFHYTEAFF. The CDR3 nucleotides read TGTGCCAGCAGTTATTCAGCCTTCTTTCATTACACTGAAGCTTTCTTT.

The chain has TRBV5-5 and TRBJ2-7, with 8 positions matching TRBD1. V was clipped by 0 bases and J by 4 bases; unmatched bases: 6. The CDR3 sequence is 15 residues long. Germline loops: CDR1 SGHKS, CDR2 YYEKEE (reference sequence). For the CDR3, the DNA is TGTGCCAGCAGCTTGGCGACAGGGGCCTCGTACGAGCAGTACTTC. Protein sequence: CASSLATGASYEQYF.

This chain connects TRBV28 to TRBJ2-1, with 11 nucleotides matching TRBD1. There are 15 residues in the CDR3. The germline V gene has CDR1 MDHEN and CDR2 SYDVKM. V trimming: 6 bases; J trimming: 4 bases; junction bases outside the gene matches: 5. The CDR3 spells CASSTGQGGYNEQFF. CDR3 DNA: TGTGCCAGCAGCACGGGACAGGGGGGATACAATGAGCAGTTCTTC.

The rearrangement uses TRBV30 and TRBJ2-4, with D possibly being TRBD1 (5 bases). The CDR3 extends over 13 amino acids. Germline V gives CDR1 GTSNPN, CDR2 SVGIG (reference sequence). V lost 5 bases to trimming and J lost 1 base, with 9 bases between them. CDR3 coding DNA: TGTGCCTGGCATGGGGCCGCCAAAAACATTCAGTACTTC. Its protein product is CAWHGAAKNIQYF.